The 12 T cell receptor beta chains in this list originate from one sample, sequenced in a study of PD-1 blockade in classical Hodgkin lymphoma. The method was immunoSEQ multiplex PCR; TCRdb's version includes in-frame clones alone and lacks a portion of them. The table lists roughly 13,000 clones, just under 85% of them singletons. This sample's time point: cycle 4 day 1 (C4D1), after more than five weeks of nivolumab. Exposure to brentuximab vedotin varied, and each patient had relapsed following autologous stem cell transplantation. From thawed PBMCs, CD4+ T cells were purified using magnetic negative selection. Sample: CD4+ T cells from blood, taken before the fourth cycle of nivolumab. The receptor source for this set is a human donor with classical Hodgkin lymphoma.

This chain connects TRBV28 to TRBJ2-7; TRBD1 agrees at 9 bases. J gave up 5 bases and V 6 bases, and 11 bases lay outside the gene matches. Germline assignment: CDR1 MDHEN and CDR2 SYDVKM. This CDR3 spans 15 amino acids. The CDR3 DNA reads TGTGCCAGCAGCCTACTTTGGGACAGGGCAAACGAGCAGTACTTC. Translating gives CASSLLWDRANEQYF.

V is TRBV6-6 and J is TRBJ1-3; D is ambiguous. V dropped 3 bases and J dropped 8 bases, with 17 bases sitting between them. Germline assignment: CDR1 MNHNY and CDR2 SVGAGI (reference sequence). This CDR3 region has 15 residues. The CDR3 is CASSYFLSSGDTIYF. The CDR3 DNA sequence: TGTGCCAGCAGTTATTTCCTGAGCTCCGGGGACACCATATATTTT.

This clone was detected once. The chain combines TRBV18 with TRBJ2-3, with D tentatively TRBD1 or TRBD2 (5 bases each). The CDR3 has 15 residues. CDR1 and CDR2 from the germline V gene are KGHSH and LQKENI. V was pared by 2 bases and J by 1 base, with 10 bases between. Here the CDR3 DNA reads TGTGCCAGCTCACCAGGTTGGGGACGCACAGATACGCAGTATTTT. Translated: CASSPGWGRTDTQYF.

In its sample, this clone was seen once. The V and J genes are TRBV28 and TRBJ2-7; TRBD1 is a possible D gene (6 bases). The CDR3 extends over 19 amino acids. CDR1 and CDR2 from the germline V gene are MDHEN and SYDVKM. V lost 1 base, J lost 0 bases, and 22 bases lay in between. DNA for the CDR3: TGTGCCAGCAGTTTATCCCACAGGGTTTTTATAGTTGGCTCCTACGAGCAGTACTTC. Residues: CASSLSHRVFIVGSYEQYF.

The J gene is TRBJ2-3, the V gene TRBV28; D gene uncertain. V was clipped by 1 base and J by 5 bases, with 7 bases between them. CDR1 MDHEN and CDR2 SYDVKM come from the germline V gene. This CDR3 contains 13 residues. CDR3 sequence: CASSLFPGDTQYF. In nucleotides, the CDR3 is TGTGCCAGCAGTTTATTTCCGGGAGATACGCAGTATTTT.

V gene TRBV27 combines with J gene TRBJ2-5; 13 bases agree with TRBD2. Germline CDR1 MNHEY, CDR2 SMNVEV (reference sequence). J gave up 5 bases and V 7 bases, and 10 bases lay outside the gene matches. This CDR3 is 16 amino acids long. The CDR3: CASNLRGTSGTETQYF. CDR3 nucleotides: TGTGCCAGCAACCTGAGGGGGACTAGCGGGACTGAGACCCAGTACTTC.

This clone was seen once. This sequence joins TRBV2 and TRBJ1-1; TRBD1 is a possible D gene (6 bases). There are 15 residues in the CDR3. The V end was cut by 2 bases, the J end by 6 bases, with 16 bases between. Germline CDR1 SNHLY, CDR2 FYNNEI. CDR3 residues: CASSERGDLGSEAFF. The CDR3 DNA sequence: TGTGCCAGCAGTGAAAGGGGGGACCTTGGCTCTGAAGCTTTCTTT.

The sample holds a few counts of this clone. This CDR3 is CASSYWTLRNTEAFF. DNA for the CDR3: TGTGCCAGCAGCTACTGGACCCTCCGAAACACTGAAGCTTTCTTT. V usage is TRBV7-8 and J usage is TRBJ1-1; unclear D gene. Germline assignment: CDR1 SGHVS and CDR2 FQNEAQ. Trimming took off 4 bases at V and 2 bases at J, with 14 bases between the two ends. The CDR3 is 15 amino acids.

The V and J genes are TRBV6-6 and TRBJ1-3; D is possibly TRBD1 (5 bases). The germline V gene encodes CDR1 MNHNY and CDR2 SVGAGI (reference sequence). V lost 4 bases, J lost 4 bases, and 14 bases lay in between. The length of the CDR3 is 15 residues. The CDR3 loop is CASSSSGGVGNTIYF. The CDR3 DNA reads TGTGCCAGCAGTTCTTCTGGGGGTGTCGGAAACACCATATATTTT.

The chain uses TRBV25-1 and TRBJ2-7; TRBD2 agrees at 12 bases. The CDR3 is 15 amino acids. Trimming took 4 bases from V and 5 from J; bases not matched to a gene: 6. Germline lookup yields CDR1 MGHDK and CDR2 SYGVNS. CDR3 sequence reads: CASSVLAGGPHEQYF. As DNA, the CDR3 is TGTGCCAGCAGTGTTCTAGCGGGGGGGCCCCACGAGCAGTACTTC.

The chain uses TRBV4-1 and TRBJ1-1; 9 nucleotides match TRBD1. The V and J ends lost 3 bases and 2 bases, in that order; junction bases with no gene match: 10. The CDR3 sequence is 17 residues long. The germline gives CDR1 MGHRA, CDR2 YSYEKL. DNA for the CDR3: TGCGCCAGCAGCCATGGGGACAGGGAAAGGTCAAACACTGAAGCTTTCTTT. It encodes CASSHGDRERSNTEAFF.

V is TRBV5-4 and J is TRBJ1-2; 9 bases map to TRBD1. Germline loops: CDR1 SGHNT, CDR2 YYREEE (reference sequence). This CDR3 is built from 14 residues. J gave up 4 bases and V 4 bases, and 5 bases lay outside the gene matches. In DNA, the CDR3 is TGTGCCAGCAGCCCCGCGGACAGGGGCTATGGCTACACCTTC. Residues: CASSPADRGYGYTF.